A selection of T cell receptor beta chains follows, all from one sample in a study of blood T cells in healthy people across ages. Each CDR3 protein gets one entry after TCRdb re-called the 5' RACE reads with MiXCR. The data hold about 940,000 distinct CDR3 sequences, with under 50% observed a single time. Sequences were obtained from blood. The source is a man aged 30 to 39 in good health. Each CDR3 is given with its conserved first and last residue. A D gene is named only where the DNA matches it firmly. Only part of the rows carry a size: once, few, many, or a class if the clone is expanded.

v_gene: TRBV10-3
d_gene: .
abundance: .
j_gene: TRBJ2-7
CDR3aa: CAISREGNYEQYF
CDR3nt: TGTGCCATCTCGCGTGAGGGGAACTACGAGCAGTACTTC

v_gene: TRBV27
d_gene: .
abundance: .
j_gene: TRBJ2-6
CDR3aa: CASSFTELVSGANVLTF
CDR3nt: TGTGCCAGCAGTTTTACCGAGCTGGTCTCTGGGGCCAACGTCCTGACTTTC

v_gene: TRBV6-1
d_gene: .
abundance: .
j_gene: TRBJ2-1
CDR3aa: CASSELGYNEQFF
CDR3nt: TGTGCCAGCAGTGAACTGGGCTACAATGAGCAGTTCTTC

v_gene: TRBV6-2/TRBV6-3
d_gene: TRBD2
abundance: .
j_gene: TRBJ2-3
CDR3aa: CASSYQTSGADTQYF
CDR3nt: TGTGCCAGCAGTTACCAGACTAGCGGGGCAGATACGCAGTATTTT

v_gene: TRBV7-3
d_gene: .
abundance: .
j_gene: TRBJ2-1
CDR3aa: CASSLDRGYEQFF
CDR3nt: TGTGCCAGCAGTTTGGATAGGGGTTATGAGCAGTTCTTC

v_gene: TRBV27
d_gene: .
abundance: .
j_gene: TRBJ2-1
CDR3aa: CASSSRVSGGEQFF
CDR3nt: TGTGCCAGCAGTTCTAGGGTCTCCGGGGGTGAGCAGTTCTTC

v_gene: TRBV20-1
d_gene: TRBD2
abundance: few
j_gene: TRBJ2-5
CDR3aa: CSAGTSGGNQETQYF
CDR3nt: TGCAGTGCTGGAACTAGCGGGGGGAACCAAGAGACCCAGTACTTC

v_gene: TRBV20-1
d_gene: TRBD2
abundance: few
j_gene: TRBJ2-1
CDR3aa: CSARDPKLAGGPLNNEQFF
CDR3nt: TGCAGTGCTAGAGACCCCAAGCTTGCGGGGGGTCCTCTGAACAATGAGCAGTTCTTC

v_gene: TRBV6-1
d_gene: .
abundance: .
j_gene: TRBJ1-5
CDR3aa: CASNAGGNQPQHF
CDR3nt: TGTGCCAGCAACGCGGGAGGCAATCAGCCCCAGCATTTT

v_gene: TRBV27
d_gene: .
abundance: .
j_gene: TRBJ2-2
CDR3aa: CASSHGQGAGGLFF
CDR3nt: TGTGCCAGCAGCCATGGTCAGGGGGCGGGGGGGCTGTTTTTT

v_gene: TRBV7-2
d_gene: .
abundance: .
j_gene: TRBJ2-3
CDR3aa: CASSLARLDSNTQYF
CDR3nt: TGTGCCAGCAGCTTAGCTAGGCTAGACTCAAATACGCAGTATTTT

v_gene: TRBV20-1
d_gene: TRBD2
abundance: .
j_gene: TRBJ2-7
CDR3aa: CSATGGNRLRKGEQYF
CDR3nt: TGCAGTGCTACCGGGGGGAACAGGCTGCGGAAGGGCGAGCAGTACTTC

v_gene: TRBV27
d_gene: .
abundance: .
j_gene: TRBJ2-7
CDR3aa: CASTPYSGSDEQYF
CDR3nt: TGTGCCAGCACCCCTTATTCCGGGTCCGACGAGCAGTACTTC

v_gene: TRBV27
d_gene: .
abundance: .
j_gene: TRBJ2-7
CDR3aa: CASSLESLTYEQYF
CDR3nt: TGTGCCAGCAGTCTTGAGAGTCTTACCTACGAGCAGTACTTC

v_gene: TRBV27
d_gene: .
abundance: .
j_gene: TRBJ2-1
CDR3aa: CASSVVSDDEQFF
CDR3nt: TGTGCCAGCAGTGTAGTCAGCGACGATGAGCAGTTCTTC

v_gene: TRBV4-2
d_gene: TRBD1
abundance: .
j_gene: TRBJ2-7
CDR3aa: CASSQRTGTNEQYF
CDR3nt: TGTGCCAGCAGCCAAAGGACAGGGACCAACGAGCAGTACTTC